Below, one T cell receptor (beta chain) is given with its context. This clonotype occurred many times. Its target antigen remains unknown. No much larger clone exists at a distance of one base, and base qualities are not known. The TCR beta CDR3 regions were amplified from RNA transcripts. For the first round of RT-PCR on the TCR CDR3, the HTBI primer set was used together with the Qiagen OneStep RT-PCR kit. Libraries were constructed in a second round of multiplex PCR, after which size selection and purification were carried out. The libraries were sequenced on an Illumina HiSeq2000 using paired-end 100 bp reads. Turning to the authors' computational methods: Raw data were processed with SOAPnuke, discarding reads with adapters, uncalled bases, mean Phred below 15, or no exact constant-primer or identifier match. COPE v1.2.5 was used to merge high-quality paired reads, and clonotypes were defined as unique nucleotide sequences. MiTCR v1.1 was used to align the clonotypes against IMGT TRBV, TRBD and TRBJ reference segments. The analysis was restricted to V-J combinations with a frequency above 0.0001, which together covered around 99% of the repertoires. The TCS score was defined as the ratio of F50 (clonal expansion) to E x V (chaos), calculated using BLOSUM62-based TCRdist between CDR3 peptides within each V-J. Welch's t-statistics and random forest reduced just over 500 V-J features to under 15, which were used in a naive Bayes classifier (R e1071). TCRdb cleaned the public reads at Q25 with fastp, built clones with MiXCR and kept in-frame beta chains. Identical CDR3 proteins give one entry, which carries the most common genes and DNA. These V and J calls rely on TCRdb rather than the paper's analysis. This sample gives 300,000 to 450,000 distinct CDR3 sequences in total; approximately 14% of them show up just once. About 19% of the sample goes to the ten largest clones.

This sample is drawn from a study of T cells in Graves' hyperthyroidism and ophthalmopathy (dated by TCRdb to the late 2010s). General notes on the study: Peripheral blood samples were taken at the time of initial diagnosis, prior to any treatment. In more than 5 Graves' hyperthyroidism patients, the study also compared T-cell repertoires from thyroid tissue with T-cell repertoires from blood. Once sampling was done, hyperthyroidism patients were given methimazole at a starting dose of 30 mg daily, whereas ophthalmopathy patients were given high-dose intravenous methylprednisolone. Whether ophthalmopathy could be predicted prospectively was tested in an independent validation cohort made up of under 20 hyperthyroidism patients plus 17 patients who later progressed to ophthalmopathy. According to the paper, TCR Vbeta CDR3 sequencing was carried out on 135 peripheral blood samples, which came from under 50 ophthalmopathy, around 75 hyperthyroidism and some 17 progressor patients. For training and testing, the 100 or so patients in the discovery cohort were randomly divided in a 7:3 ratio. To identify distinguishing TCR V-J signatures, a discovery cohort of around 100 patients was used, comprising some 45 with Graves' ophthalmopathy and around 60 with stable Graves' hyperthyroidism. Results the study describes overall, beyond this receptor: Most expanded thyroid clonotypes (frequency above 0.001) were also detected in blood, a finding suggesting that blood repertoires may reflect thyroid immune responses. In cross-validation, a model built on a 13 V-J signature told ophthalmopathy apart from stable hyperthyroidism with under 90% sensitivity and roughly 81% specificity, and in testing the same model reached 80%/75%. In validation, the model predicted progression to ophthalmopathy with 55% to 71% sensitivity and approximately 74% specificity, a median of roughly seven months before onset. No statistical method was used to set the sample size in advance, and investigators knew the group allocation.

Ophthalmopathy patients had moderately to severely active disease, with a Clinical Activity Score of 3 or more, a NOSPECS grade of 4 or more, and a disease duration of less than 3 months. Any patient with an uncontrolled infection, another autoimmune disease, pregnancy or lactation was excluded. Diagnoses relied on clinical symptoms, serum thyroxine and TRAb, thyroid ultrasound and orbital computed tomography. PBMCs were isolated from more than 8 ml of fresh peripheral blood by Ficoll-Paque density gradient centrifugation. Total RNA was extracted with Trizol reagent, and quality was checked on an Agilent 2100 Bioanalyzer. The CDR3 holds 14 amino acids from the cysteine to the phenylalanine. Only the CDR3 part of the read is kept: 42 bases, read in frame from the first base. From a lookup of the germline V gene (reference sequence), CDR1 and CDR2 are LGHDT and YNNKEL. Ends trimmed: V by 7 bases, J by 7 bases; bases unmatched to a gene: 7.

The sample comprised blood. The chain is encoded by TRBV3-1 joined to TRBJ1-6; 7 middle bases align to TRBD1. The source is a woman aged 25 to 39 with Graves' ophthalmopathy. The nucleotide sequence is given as TGTGCCAGCACCTCAGGGGGGGCAAATTCACCCCTCCACTTT. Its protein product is CASTSGGANSPLHF.